Each of the 20 T cell receptor beta chains below was sequenced from the same sample in a study of persistence of HIV-infected CD4 T cells. Their cognate antigens are unknown. This nonspecific control used anti-CD3/anti-CD28 bead stimulation of CD4+ T cells. Sorting selected CD4+ T cells upregulating both CD40 ligand and CD69. The immunoSEQ assay was version 4, run in survey mode. The table came from immunoSEQ multiplex PCR; TCRdb's copy has only in-frame clones and leaves some out. The sample has roughly 45,000 clones; 70% to 90% are singletons. Specimen: CD4+ T cells sorted from PBMCs after roughly 18-hour stimulation, collected from a patient who received antiretroviral therapy. The receptor set was obtained from an adult man with HIV who was CMV-seropositive.

The chain couples TRBV5-1 to TRBJ1-2; D is unclear. Germline CDR1 is SGHRS and CDR2 is YFSETQ. The CDR3 has 17 residues. Deletions cut 4 bases from V and 5 bases from J, with 24 bases between. CDR3 amino acids: CASSPAAEYGAKYGYTF. CDR3 nucleotides: TGCGCCAGCAGCCCCGCGGCGGAATACGGCGCCAAATATGGCTACACCTTC.

This chain joins TRBV28 and TRBJ2-7, with unresolved D. Trimming removed 1 base from V and 3 bases from J, with 4 bases in between. The CDR3 loop spans 12 amino acids. Germline values: CDR1 MDHEN, CDR2 SYDVKM. CDR3 loop: CASSLSGYEQYF. Here the CDR3 DNA reads TGTGCCAGCAGTTTATCAGGCTACGAGCAGTACTTC.

The chain links TRBV4-1 to TRBJ1-5, with 11 positions matching TRBD1. Germline values: CDR1 MGHRA, CDR2 YSYEKL. This CDR3 contains 19 residues. The V and J ends lost 1 base and 4 bases, in that order; junction bases with no gene match: 12. CDR3 in amino acids: CASSQVTFVGTGGNQPQHF. In DNA form, the CDR3 reads TGCGCCAGCAGCCAAGTGACGTTTGTGGGGACAGGGGGTAATCAGCCCCAGCATTTT.

This clone was detected once. This chain links TRBV18 with TRBJ1-1, with TRBD1 matching over 8 bases. The CDR3 is 18 amino acids. Unmatched junction bases numbered 14, after V lost 1 base and J lost 4 bases. CDR1 is KGHSH and CDR2 is LQKENI in the germline V gene. The CDR3 nucleotides read TGTGCCAGCTCACCACTAGGGACAGGTCCAACTGTGGGCACTGAAGCTTTCTTT. Translating it yields CASSPLGTGPTVGTEAFF.

The chain joins TRBV4-2 to TRBJ1-2, with a possible D match to TRBD1 (5 bases). The V gene lost 1 base and the J gene lost 6 bases, with 24 bases spanning the gap. This CDR3 is 18 amino acids long. Germline-derived CDR1 and CDR2 are LGHNA and YNFKEQ. CDR3 sequence: CASSQVGQGGGLRNGYTF. CDR3 nucleotides: TGTGCCAGCAGCCAAGTCGGCCAGGGTGGAGGGCTAAGAAATGGCTACACCTTC.

This chain joins TRBV11-3 and TRBJ2-3, with D maybe TRBD1 (5 bases). Trimming pared 1 base from V and 2 bases from J, leaving 10 bases between. The CDR3 totals 15 residues. Germline CDR1 and CDR2: SGHNT and YENEEA. The CDR3 here is CASSLGGRTTDTQYF. In DNA form, the CDR3 reads TGTGCCAGCAGCTTAGGGGGCCGAACCACAGATACGCAGTATTTT.

The genes are TRBV5-1 and TRBJ1-1; TRBD1 might be the D (5 bases). The ends were cut back, 6 bases at V and 2 bases at J, with 17 bases in the middle. The CDR3 totals 15 residues. CDR1 and CDR2 (germline): SGHRS, YFSETQ. CDR3 loop: CASNPEGLRNTEAFF. The CDR3 region has the DNA TGCGCCAGCAACCCGGAGGGACTAAGAAACACTGAAGCTTTCTTT.

The chain couples TRBV29-1 to TRBJ2-2, with D unresolved. The germline CDR1 and CDR2 sequences are SQVTM and ANQGSEA. Trimming pared 4 bases from V and 6 bases from J, leaving 9 bases between. The CDR3 sequence is 12 residues long. The CDR3 DNA follows: TGCAGCGTTGGCGTGGATCCCGGGGAGCTGTTTTTT. It translates to CSVGVDPGELFF.

J is TRBJ2-2 and V is TRBV4-1, with 8 bases identical to TRBD1. After removal of 4 bases from V and 4 bases from J, the junction contained 8 bases not matched to a gene. Germline V gene data show CDR1 as MGHRA and CDR2 as YSYEKL. The CDR3 runs to 16 residues. CDR3 protein: CASSPKPGQATGELFF. In DNA, the CDR3 is TGCGCCAGCAGCCCCAAACCGGGACAGGCCACCGGGGAGCTGTTTTTT.

The J gene is TRBJ2-7, the V gene TRBV6-6; 8 bases align to TRBD1. Germline V lookup: CDR1 MNHNY, CDR2 SVGAGI (reference sequence). The trim removed 10 bases at V and 6 bases at J, leaving 11 bases unmatched. The CDR3 is 13 residues long. The CDR3 DNA reads TGTGCCATCGCTTCGGACAGGGTCAGCGAGCAGTACTTC. Its translation: CAIASDRVSEQYF.

The rearrangement joins TRBV28 to TRBJ1-1; D is perhaps TRBD1 (5 bases). Trimming removed 8 bases at V and 5 bases at J, with 15 bases between. The CDR3 is 13 amino acids. Germline loops: CDR1 MDHEN, CDR2 SYDVKM. In DNA form, the CDR3 reads TGTGCCAGCGAAACAGGCGGTGAGACTGAAGCTTTCTTT. It codes for CASETGGETEAFF.

V is TRBV6-6 and J is TRBJ1-2, with D possibly TRBD1 on 6 matching bases. Germline CDR1 reads MNHNY; CDR2 reads SVGAGI (reference sequence). The CDR3 consists of 13 residues. V lost 5 bases, J lost 2 bases, and 9 bases lay in between. The DNA of the CDR3 is TGTGCCAGCAGTGGGGGGCAGAACTATGGCTACACCTTC. This encodes CASSGGQNYGYTF.

The rearrangement joins TRBV19 to TRBJ1-1; D is unresolved. Germline V CDR1 and CDR2: LNHDA, SQIVND (reference sequence). The ends were cut back, 5 bases at V and 5 bases at J, with 21 bases in the middle. The CDR3 sequence is 16 residues long. The CDR3 region is CASSLPGDIRRTEAFF. The CDR3 DNA reads TGTGCCAGTAGTCTCCCGGGAGACATTAGGAGGACTGAAGCTTTCTTT.

The chain couples TRBV7-3 to TRBJ1-3; tentative D call: TRBD1 (5 bases). Germline V gives CDR1 SGHTA, CDR2 FQGTGA. V lost 0 bases and J 2 bases, leaving 8 bases between the germline ends. The CDR3 is made up of 15 amino acids. CDR3 sequence reads: CASSLTAGPGNTIYF. CDR3 nucleotide sequence: TGTGCCAGCAGCTTAACGGCAGGGCCTGGAAACACCATATATTTT.

This clone was counted a single time. The chain is built from TRBV20-1 and TRBJ2-7, with TRBD2 identical over 7 bases. J lost 1 base, V lost 3 bases, and 6 bases had no gene match. The CDR3 is 14 amino acids. CDR1 and CDR2 from the germline V gene are DFQATT and SNEGSKA (reference sequence). The CDR3 is CSASTAGLSYEQYF. CDR3 nucleotide sequence: TGCAGTGCTAGTACAGCGGGACTTTCCTACGAGCAGTACTTC.

This clone was observed once. At one of its ends the junction is not consistent with the germline gene, which may arise from a read error. The V and J genes are TRBV7-8 and TRBJ1-4; maybe TRBD1 (6 bases). This CDR3 spans 15 amino acids. The V gene's germline CDR1 is SGHVS and CDR2 FQNEAQ. The DNA of the CDR3 is TGTGCCAGCAGCTTAGCAGGGGGGGACCGACGCCGCCTGATTTTT. Translated, it gives CASSLAGGDRRRLIF.

J is TRBJ1-5 and V is TRBV19, with TRBD1 matching 7 bases. Germline values: CDR1 LNHDA, CDR2 SQIVND (reference sequence). V was pared by 3 bases and J by 1 base, with 3 bases of the junction left unmatched. This CDR3 has 15 amino acids. The DNA of the CDR3 is TGTGCCAGTAGTATGGGGACAGTGAGCAATCAGCCCCAGCATTTT. Its protein product is CASSMGTVSNQPQHF.

This clone has a single count. The rearrangement uses TRBV5-1 and TRBJ2-1; D possibly corresponds to TRBD2 (5 bases). The V gene's germline CDR1 is SGHRS and CDR2 YFSETQ. Trimming took 3 bases from V and 7 from J, leaving 8 bases between them. The CDR3 totals 12 residues. The CDR3 reads CASSWELNEQFF. CDR3 DNA: TGCGCCAGCAGCTGGGAGTTAAATGAGCAGTTCTTC.

The chain carries TRBV2 and TRBJ2-3, with TRBD2 matching 7 bases. Trimming took 2 bases from V and 1 from J; bases not matched to a gene: 0. CDR3 length: 14 residues. Germline CDR1 is SNHLY and CDR2 is FYNNEI. The CDR3 nucleotides are TGTGCCAGCAGTGAAACTAGCGGCACAGATACGCAGTATTTT. It specifies CASSETSGTDTQYF.

The V call is TRBV7-8, the J call TRBJ1-1; 7 nucleotides align to TRBD1. Germline values: CDR1 SGHVS, CDR2 FQNEAQ. The CDR3 extends over 17 amino acids. V gave up 5 bases and J gave up 6 bases; unmatched junction bases: 18. CDR3 residues: CASSRRDSHGFFAEAFF. CDR3 coding DNA: TGTGCCAGCAGCCGACGGGACAGCCATGGGTTTTTCGCTGAAGCTTTCTTT.